This TCR beta chain is drawn from a study of T-cell memory formation after mild COVID-19. Study-level background: TCR clusters were mostly donor specific. Study conclusions and caveats: Contracting CD4+ clones lay largely in CM and EM, with CD8+ ones residing in EMRA.

This clonotype came up once. Its antigen is unidentified. CDR3 size: 15 residues. Germline loops: CDR1 SGHAT, CDR2 FQNNGV. The J segment lost 3 bases and the V segment lost 1 base, leaving 5 bases of the junction unmatched. TCRdb re-derived calls from the 5' RACE reads in MiXCR, one entry per CDR3 protein. The table records approximately 300,000 distinct CDR3 sequences, roughly a fifth of them present only once. The chain has TRBV11-2 and TRBJ2-5; TRBD2 matches at 7 bases. The source is a man in his late teens or twenties who had mild COVID-19 (a few samples of this study predate the infection). Cell type and time point are not known. Sequenced input: PBMCs or a T cell subset sorted from them (not recorded which). The CDR3 coding sequence is TGTGCCAGCAGCTTAGGGGTTCGGGGGGAAGAGACCCAGTACTTC. It codes for CASSLGVRGEETQYF.